Presented here are 25 T cell receptor beta chains from one specimen sequenced in a study of cytomegalovirus exposure and HLA in healthy donors. Use of 60 Vbeta and 13 Jbeta primers characterized the PCR. TCRdb keeps only in-frame clones here, not all; method: immunoSEQ multiplex PCR. The data hold under 250,000 clones, with more than 60% observed a single time. The specimen was PBMCs. The source is a man between 45 and 60 years old in good health and CMV-seronegative.

This clone was seen more than once but under ten times. The rearrangement uses TRBV2 and TRBJ2-7, with a possible D match to TRBD1 (5 bases). V was pared by 7 bases and J by 1 base, with 11 bases between. Per the germline V gene, CDR1 is SNHLY and CDR2 is FYNNEI. CDR3 length: 13 residues. This CDR3 is CASTIQVSYEQYF. DNA for the CDR3: TGTGCCAGCACCATACAGGTTTCCTACGAGCAGTACTTC.

The rearrangement uses TRBV6-1 and TRBJ2-7, with a weak D call TRBD2 (5 bases). Trimming left V 6 bases short and J 0 bases short, with 15 bases between. The germline CDR1 and CDR2 sequences are MNHNS and SASEGT. The CDR3 contains 15 residues. In DNA form, the CDR3 reads TGTGCCAGCAGAGGGAGCGGCCCGAGCTCCTACGAGCAGTACTTC. It translates to CASRGSGPSSYEQYF.

This clone was picked up a small number of times. For the CDR3, the DNA is TGTGCCTGGAGTCTTTCGGGACAGGGTCTAGGAGGGGCCAACGTCCTGACTTTC. The encoded protein is CAWSLSGQGLGGANVLTF. The gene calls are TRBV30 and TRBJ2-6; 9 bases map to TRBD1. V shed 2 bases and J 4 bases; nucleotides not matched to a gene: 12. The V gene's germline CDR1 is GTSNPN and CDR2 SVGIG (reference sequence). This CDR3 is 18 amino acids long.

The rearrangement links TRBV29-1 to TRBJ1-2; 9 nucleotides agree with TRBD1. Germline V gene lookup returns CDR1 SQVTM and CDR2 ANQGSEA. The CDR3 has 17 amino acids. Losses at the gene ends were 7 bases for V and 1 base for J; bases not matched to a gene: 16. CDR3 protein: CSARQREGTGFNYGYTF. CDR3 DNA: TGCAGCGCCCGCCAGAGAGAGGGGACAGGGTTTAACTATGGCTACACCTTC.

The V gene is TRBV30, the J gene TRBJ1-3, with D perhaps matching TRBD1 (5 bases). The V end lost 0 bases, the J end lost 0 bases, and 18 bases lay between the germline ends. The CDR3 consists of 18 residues. Per the germline V gene, CDR1 is GTSNPN and CDR2 is SVGIG (reference sequence). This CDR3 is CAWSVGAAWPTSGNTIYF. CDR3 nucleotide sequence: TGTGCCTGGAGTGTAGGGGCCGCGTGGCCGACCTCTGGAAACACCATATATTTT.

The genes are TRBV5-8 and TRBJ1-5, with D perhaps matching TRBD1 (6 bases). Germline V lookup: CDR1 SGHTS, CDR2 YDEGEE. This CDR3 spans 17 amino acids. V shed 3 bases and J shed 2 bases, with 18 bases lying between them. The CDR3 region is CASSSRQVLAGNQPQHF. DNA of the CDR3: TGTGCCAGCAGCTCGCGACAGGTTCTGGCGGGCAATCAGCCCCAGCATTTT.

About this clone: Germline is not matched at one junction end, which may reflect a read error. V usage is TRBV25-1 and J usage is TRBJ2-7; 11 bases align to TRBD2. The CDR3 sequence is 15 residues long. The germline gives CDR1 MGHDK, CDR2 SYGVNS. In DNA, the CDR3 is TGTGTCAGCAGTGCGCTAGCGGGGGGCTCCTACGAGCAGTACTTC. As protein: CVSSALAGGSYEQYF.

This chain uses TRBV18 with TRBJ2-1; the match to TRBD2 covers 7 bases. This CDR3 has 13 residues. CDR1 KGHSH and CDR2 LQKENI come from the germline V gene. Trimming cost V 6 bases and J 8 bases; bases outside gene matches: 7. The CDR3: CASSLTRGDEQFF. The CDR3 DNA reads as TGTGCCAGCTCCCTCACCCGGGGGGATGAGCAGTTCTTC.

The rearrangement joins TRBV28 to TRBJ2-3; possible D gene TRBD2, 6 bases. Trimming took off 6 bases at V and 0 bases at J, with 16 bases between the two ends. This CDR3 spans 16 amino acids. Germline CDR1 MDHEN, CDR2 SYDVKM. CDR3 bases: TGTGCCAGCAGCCGACTAGATCTTACTAGCACAGATACGCAGTATTTT. Its translation: CASSRLDLTSTDTQYF.

The genes are TRBV28 and TRBJ1-2; TRBD1 might be the D (6 bases). The CDR3 is 13 residues long. CDR1 and CDR2 from the germline V gene are MDHEN and SYDVKM. Trimming took off 4 bases at V and 5 bases at J, with 11 bases between the two ends. The CDR3 bases are TGTGCCAGCAGTTCTACAGGGCGATATGGCTACACCTTC. Translating gives CASSSTGRYGYTF.

The gene calls are TRBV19 and TRBJ2-2, with 12 positions matching TRBD2. CDR3 length equals 14 residues. The germline V gene has CDR1 LNHDA and CDR2 SQIVND (reference sequence). Trimming cost V 9 bases and J 7 bases; bases outside gene matches: 6. CDR3 sequence reads: CASRLAGVGGELFF. Written as DNA, the CDR3 is TGTGCCAGCAGACTAGCGGGAGTTGGCGGGGAGCTGTTTTTT.

The rearrangement links TRBV28 to TRBJ2-7; D is undetermined. Looked up from germline, CDR1 is MDHEN and CDR2 is SYDVKM. The CDR3 length is 15 residues. The germline V and J ends were trimmed by 6 bases and 0 bases, with 15 bases remaining between them. The CDR3 loop is CASSQYSTGSYEQYF. CDR3 nucleotides: TGTGCCAGCAGCCAGTATTCGACGGGCTCCTACGAGCAGTACTTC.

The rearrangement links TRBV19 to TRBJ2-7; perhaps TRBD1 as D (6 bases). CDR3 length: 15 residues. Germline values: CDR1 LNHDA, CDR2 SQIVND (reference sequence). With 4 bases removed from V and 3 bases from J, the gap between germline ends came to 16 bases. CDR3 coding DNA: TGTGCCAGTAGTACCCGCCTCGGACAGTACTACGAGCAGTACTTC. This sequence encodes CASSTRLGQYYEQYF.

This clone was found a few times. V and J are TRBV7-2 and TRBJ2-1, with TRBD2 matching over 9 bases. CDR1 and CDR2 (germline): SGHTA, FQGNSA. The CDR3 is 16 amino acids. V trimming: 4 bases; J trimming: 4 bases; junction bases outside the gene matches: 8. The CDR3 coding sequence is TGTGCCAGCAGCTCTCGGTGGACTAGCGCTTACAATGAGCAGTTCTTC. Translation gives CASSSRWTSAYNEQFF.

The CDR3 DNA is TGTGCCAGCAGCTTACCTATGACTAGCGGGTACCAAGAGACCCAGTACTTC. Translated, it gives CASSLPMTSGYQETQYF. The J gene is TRBJ2-5, the V gene TRBV7-6, with 10 bases matching TRBD2. CDR1 and CDR2 from the germline V gene are SGHVS and FNYEAQ. V trimming: 2 bases; J trimming: 0 bases; junction bases outside the gene matches: 6. This CDR3 comprises 17 residues.

This clone was recorded once. The rearrangement links TRBV30 to TRBJ1-6, with D tentatively TRBD1 (6 bases). Germline CDR1 reads GTSNPN; CDR2 reads SVGIG (reference sequence). V lost 1 base to trimming and J lost 9 bases, with 10 bases between them. The length of the CDR3 is 13 residues. In DNA, the CDR3 is TGTGCCTGGAGTGAAGGGGGGGGTTCACCCCTCCACTTT. This gives the protein CAWSEGGGSPLHF.

CDR3 nucleotide sequence: TGTGCCAGCCGGCCGGGACAGGGAGATTGGGGTGGGGCCAACGTCCTGACTTTC. This sequence encodes CASRPGQGDWGGANVLTF. The rearrangement uses TRBV27 and TRBJ2-6; 9 nucleotides align to TRBD1. CDR1 is MNHEY and CDR2 is SMNVEV in the germline V gene (reference sequence). The V segment lost 8 bases and the J segment 3 bases; nucleotides outside the gene matches: 14. CDR3 length: 18 residues.

This rearrangement joins TRBV13 to TRBJ2-1; 13 bases align to TRBD2. CDR3 length: 19 amino acids. V lost 2 bases, J lost 4 bases, and 11 bases stayed unmatched. Germline lookup yields CDR1 PRHDT and CDR2 FYEKMQ (reference sequence). The CDR3 sequence: CASSLRGLAGAKRYNEQFF. The CDR3 DNA reads TGTGCCAGCAGCTTAAGAGGACTAGCGGGAGCAAAACGGTACAATGAGCAGTTCTTC.

The chain links TRBV28 to TRBJ2-7; TRBD1 matches at 7 bases. Per germline, CDR1 MDHEN and CDR2 SYDVKM. V dropped 4 bases and J dropped 6; count of bases not matched to a gene: 15. This CDR3 contains 16 residues. The CDR3 reads CASSSPSGDSLVEQYF. CDR3 nucleotide sequence: TGTGCCAGCAGTTCCCCTAGTGGGGACAGTTTGGTCGAGCAGTACTTC.

V usage is TRBV28 and J usage is TRBJ1-1; D remains unclear. V shed 1 base and J shed 5 bases, with 14 bases lying between them. In germline, CDR1 is MDHEN, CDR2 SYDVKM. The CDR3 runs to 15 residues. The CDR3 DNA follows: TGTGCCAGCAGTTTATCCCCCGAGGGTGGGACTGAAGCTTTCTTT. Its translation: CASSLSPEGGTEAFF.

The J gene is TRBJ2-3, the V gene TRBV5-1, with 10 bases fitting TRBD2. The ends lost 5 bases at V and 3 bases at J; junction bases unmatched: 9. Germline-derived CDR1 and CDR2 are SGHRS and YFSETQ. This CDR3 has 16 residues. The CDR3 sequence is CASSWVLAGETDTQYF. The CDR3 nucleotides read TGCGCCAGCAGTTGGGTGCTAGCGGGAGAGACAGATACGCAGTATTTT.

The V and J genes are TRBV29-1 and TRBJ1-1; TRBD1 might be the D (5 bases). V was cut by 1 base and J by 3 bases, with 18 bases left in between. In germline, CDR1 is SQVTM, CDR2 ANQGSEA. The CDR3 totals 16 residues. CDR3 sequence (DNA): TGCAGCGTTGAAGCGGGAAGGGGAGGCTGGGACACTGAAGCTTTCTTT. As protein: CSVEAGRGGWDTEAFF.

In DNA, the CDR3 is TGTGCCAGCAACCGACAGGGAAATCAGCCCCAGCATTTT. Translated: CASNRQGNQPQHF. This sequence joins TRBV2 and TRBJ1-5, with 7 bases matching TRBD1. The CDR3 loop spans 13 amino acids. Trimming took 7 bases from V and 4 from J; bases not matched to a gene: 4. CDR1 and CDR2 (germline): SNHLY, FYNNEI.

This clone has a single count. The V call is TRBV19, the J call TRBJ2-7, with a possible D match to TRBD2 (5 bases). V gave up 6 bases and J gave up 6 bases, with 15 bases separating them. This CDR3 comprises 13 residues. Germline V gene data show CDR1 as LNHDA and CDR2 as SQIVND (reference sequence). The CDR3 loop is CASSPGSFPEQYF. CDR3 coding DNA: TGTGCCAGTAGCCCTGGGAGCTTCCCCGAGCAGTACTTC.

This chain connects TRBV2 to TRBJ2-7, with 9 bases fitting TRBD1. The CDR3 totals 15 residues. Germline CDR1 and CDR2: SNHLY and FYNNEI. V was pared by 4 bases and J by 4 bases, with 8 bases of the junction left unmatched. CDR3 region: CASSGDGTGWYEQYF. The CDR3 coding sequence is TGTGCCAGCAGTGGGGATGGGACAGGGTGGTACGAGCAGTACTTC.